Presented here are 20 T cell receptor beta chains from one specimen sequenced in a study of blood T cell repertoires in COVID-19. Assay used: immunoSEQ multiplex PCR; TCRdb lists only in-frame clones, some missing. The table includes about 100,000 clones, around 79% detected once. The sample taken for sequencing was peripheral blood. The receptors were sampled from an elderly woman with active or convalescent COVID-19.

This chain uses TRBV28 with TRBJ1-6; D not certain. This CDR3 contains 14 residues. Trimming left V 2 bases short and J 4 bases short, with 6 bases between. From germline, CDR1 is MDHEN and CDR2 SYDVKM. The CDR3 reads CASSLVSYNSPLHF. The CDR3 coding sequence is TGTGCCAGCAGTTTAGTTAGTTATAATTCACCCCTCCACTTT.

The V and J genes are TRBV6-5 and TRBJ2-7; possibly TRBD1 for D (5 bases). The CDR3 runs to 15 residues. V lost 2 bases and J lost 1, with 12 bases in between. Germline V gene lookup returns CDR1 MNHEY and CDR2 SVGAGI. The CDR3 reads CASSYRGVTSYEQYF. CDR3 sequence (DNA): TGTGCCAGCAGTTACAGGGGCGTAACATCCTACGAGCAGTACTTC.

This clone appeared once. This chain links TRBV10-3 with TRBJ1-6; maybe TRBD1 (5 bases). This CDR3 spans 16 amino acids. Germline V lookup: CDR1 ENHRY, CDR2 SYGVKD. Trimming removed 2 bases at V and 9 bases at J, with 17 bases between. In DNA, the CDR3 is TGTGCCATCAGTGAGCGGGGGGACCTGGAGAGTTCACCCCTCCACTTT. It is translated as CAISERGDLESSPLHF.

The chain couples TRBV11-2 to TRBJ2-1; the match to TRBD2 covers 9 bases. CDR1 and CDR2 (germline): SGHAT, FQNNGV. The V and J ends lost 3 bases and 4 bases, in that order; junction bases with no gene match: 7. CDR3 length: 16 residues. For the CDR3, the DNA is TGTGCCAGCAGCTTTCTGACTAGCGGAGTATACAATGAGCAGTTCTTC. Translation: CASSFLTSGVYNEQFF.

The chain employs TRBV5-8 and TRBJ2-1, with no clear D. Germline lookup yields CDR1 SGHTS and CDR2 YDEGEE. The CDR3 spans 14 residues. V shed 9 bases and J shed 1 base, with 14 bases lying between them. CDR3 in DNA: TGTGCCACCCAAGACTGGAAGTCCTACAATGAGCAGTTCTTC. Translation: CATQDWKSYNEQFF.

The chain couples TRBV6-1 to TRBJ2-1; TRBD2 is a possible D gene (5 bases). The CDR3 runs to 15 residues. The V gene lost 1 base and the J gene lost 7 bases, with 14 bases spanning the gap. Germline CDR1 is MNHNS and CDR2 is SASEGT. The DNA for the CDR3 is TGTGCCAGCAGTGAAGGGTTGGCGGGTCAGAATGAGCAGTTCTTC. Translation gives CASSEGLAGQNEQFF.

The chain employs TRBV5-1 and TRBJ2-1; 8 bases match TRBD1. There are 14 residues in the CDR3. V dropped 5 bases and J dropped 1; count of bases not matched to a gene: 2. Germline loops: CDR1 SGHRS, CDR2 YFSETQ. In DNA, the CDR3 is TGCGCCAGCAGGGGACAGGAATCCTACAATGAGCAGTTCTTC. Its translation: CASRGQESYNEQFF.

The genes are TRBV19 and TRBJ2-1, with 7 bases fitting TRBD2. The CDR3 is 14 residues long. The germline CDR1 and CDR2 sequences are LNHDA and SQIVND (reference sequence). Losses at the gene ends were 6 bases for V and 8 bases for J; bases not matched to a gene: 10. This CDR3 reads CASRREGLPYEQFF. The CDR3 bases are TGTGCCAGTAGAAGGGAGGGCCTGCCGTATGAGCAGTTCTTC.

The rearrangement links TRBV30 to TRBJ1-5; no reliable D call. V was shortened by 0 bases and J by 2 bases, with 11 bases between the two germline ends. Germline V lookup: CDR1 GTSNPN, CDR2 SVGIG (reference sequence). The CDR3 runs 15 residues. The CDR3 protein is CAWSVGLGRNQPQHF. CDR3 in DNA: TGTGCCTGGAGTGTCGGGTTAGGTCGCAATCAGCCCCAGCATTTT.

The chain links TRBV6-5 to TRBJ2-3; 10 bases fit TRBD2. This CDR3 contains 14 residues. Losses at the gene ends were 8 bases for V and 8 bases for J; bases not matched to a gene: 10. Germline loops: CDR1 MNHEY, CDR2 SVGAGI. CDR3 in DNA: TGTGCCAGCGTACCTAGCGGGAGTTCCGTTACGCAGTATTTT. It is translated as CASVPSGSSVTQYF.

The gene calls are TRBV9 and TRBJ2-5; 7 positions agree with TRBD2. This CDR3 contains 17 residues. Per germline, CDR1 SGDLS and CDR2 YYNGEE. Unmatched junction bases numbered 13, after V lost 1 base and J lost 4 bases. The CDR3 DNA follows: TGTGCCAGCAGCGTAACCCCCGGGGGGTGGTTAGGAGAGACCCAGTACTTC. Amino acids: CASSVTPGGWLGETQYF.

The chain employs TRBV19 and TRBJ2-6; D possibly corresponds to TRBD1 (6 bases). Deletions cut 5 bases from V and 0 bases from J, with 11 bases between. CDR3 length: 16 residues. Germline loops: CDR1 LNHDA, CDR2 SQIVND (reference sequence). The CDR3 protein is CASSVYRASGANVLTF. The CDR3 DNA sequence: TGTGCCAGTAGTGTATACAGGGCCTCTGGGGCCAACGTCCTGACTTTC. The whole variable domain, remainder taken from reference TRBV19 and TRBJ2-6, is DGGITQSPKYLFRKEGQNVTLSCEQNLNHDAMYWYRQDPGQGLRLIYYSQIVNDFQKGDIAEGYSVSREKKESFPLTVTSAQKNPTAFYLCASSVYRASGANVLTFGAGSRLTVL.

V is TRBV5-6 and J is TRBJ1-4, with 9 bases fitting TRBD1. This CDR3 is built from 16 residues. J was trimmed by 6 bases and V by 0 bases; bases with no gene match: 6. Germline CDR1 and CDR2: SGHDT and YYEEEE. CDR3 sequence reads: CASSLVGQGPDEKLFF. The CDR3 DNA follows: TGTGCCAGCAGCTTGGTCGGACAGGGGCCGGATGAAAAACTGTTTTTT.

This chain joins TRBV9 and TRBJ1-2; TRBD1 agrees at 10 bases. The CDR3 extends over 13 amino acids. V shed 4 bases, J shed 8 bases, and the junction held 5 bases outside the gene matches. The V gene's germline CDR1 is SGDLS and CDR2 YYNGEE. DNA of the CDR3: TGTGCCAGCAGCCGGGACAGGGGAGAGGGCTACACCTTC. Amino acid sequence: CASSRDRGEGYTF.

The chain links TRBV7-6 to TRBJ1-3, with D hard to call. From germline, CDR1 is SGHVS and CDR2 FNYEAQ. The CDR3 length is 15 residues. V gave up 2 bases and J gave up 0 bases, with 8 bases separating them. For the CDR3, the DNA is TGTGCCAGCAGCTTATTCCAGTTCTCTGGAAACACCATATATTTT. Its protein product is CASSLFQFSGNTIYF. Full variable domain (rest looked up from reference TRBV7-6 and TRBJ1-3): GAGVSQSPRYKVTKRGQDVALRCDPISGHVSLYWYRQALGQGPEFLTYFNYEAQQDKSGLPNDRFSAERPEGSISTLTIQRTEQRDSAMYRCASSLFQFSGNTIYFGEGSWLTVV.

The chain combines TRBV4-2 with TRBJ2-4; D is undetermined. There are 15 residues in the CDR3. From germline, CDR1 is LGHNA and CDR2 YNFKEQ. Deletions cut 6 bases from V and 4 bases from J, with 16 bases between. The CDR3 reads CASRISAIGKNIQYF. CDR3 coding DNA: TGTGCCAGCAGGATCAGCGCAATTGGGAAAAACATTCAGTACTTC.

The rearrangement links TRBV9 to TRBJ2-1, with D maybe TRBD2 (6 bases). V was pared by 3 bases and J by 2 bases, with 15 bases between. CDR3 length equals 16 residues. Germline-derived CDR1 and CDR2 are SGDLS and YYNGEE. CDR3 coding DNA: TGTGCCAGCAGCGGGGGACTGAATTTTCCCTACAATGAGCAGTTCTTC. Amino acids: CASSGGLNFPYNEQFF. Supplemented by reference TRBV9 and TRBJ2-1, the full variable domain reads DSGVTQTPKHLITATGQRVTLRCSPRSGDLSVYWYQQSLDQGLQFLIQYYNGEERAKGNILERFSAQQFPDLHSELNLSSLELGDSALYFCASSGGLNFPYNEQFFGPGTRLTVL.

This chain links TRBV18 with TRBJ2-7; TRBD2 is a possible D gene (9 bases). The germline CDR1 and CDR2 sequences are KGHSH and LQKENI. The CDR3 covers 17 residues. The V gene lost 4 bases and the J gene lost 2 bases, with 21 bases spanning the gap. CDR3 sequence (DNA): TGTGCCAGCTCACAAAACAGGGGGGCTAGCGGGACCTACGAGCAGTACTTC. Protein: CASSQNRGASGTYEQYF. Looking up the rest from reference TRBV18 and TRBJ2-7 gives the full variable domain: NAGVMQNPRHLVRRRGQEARLRCSPMKGHSHVYWYRQLPEEGLKFMVYLQKENIIDESGMPKERFSAEFPKEGPSILRIQQVVRGDSAAYFCASSQNRGASGTYEQYFGPGTRLTVT.

J is TRBJ1-4 and V is TRBV27; perhaps TRBD1 as D (6 bases). Germline V gene data show CDR1 as MNHEY and CDR2 as SMNVEV (reference sequence). This CDR3 contains 18 residues. V was cut by 5 bases and J by 0 bases, with 19 bases left in between. The CDR3 nucleotides are TGTGCCAGCAGTACGTCCTCCTGGGACAAAGCAACTAATGAAAAACTGTTTTTT. It is translated as CASSTSSWDKATNEKLFF.

Only one count was recorded for this clone. The chain combines TRBV11-2 with TRBJ2-5, with 9 nucleotides matching TRBD1. The germline CDR1 and CDR2 sequences are SGHAT and FQNNGV. V was clipped by 5 bases and J by 1 base; unmatched bases: 8. The CDR3 contains 16 residues. The chain's CDR3 is CASSPPGTGLQETQYF. The CDR3 DNA reads TGTGCCAGCAGCCCCCCCGGGACAGGGCTCCAAGAGACCCAGTACTTC.